The text below deals with one T cell receptor (beta chain). This clonotype is large (0.1 to 1%) in terms of sample share. This clone's antigen is unknown. No clone much larger than this one lies a single base away; base qualities are absent. For sequencing, an Illumina MiSeq was employed. TCRdb passed the public sequencing reads through fastp at Q25 and MiXCR, retaining productive beta sequences. Identical CDR3 protein sequences are pooled into one entry, listed with their most common genes and DNA. Here the sample has 2,000 to 2,500 distinct CDR3 sequences; roughly 20% occur a single time. The top ten constitute approximately 10% of the sample. TCR repertoires were profiled from CD4+ T cells obtained by bronchoalveolar lavage. The sample originates from a study of lung T cells in sarcoidosis with Löfgren's syndrome (TCRdb year 2017). Turning to the overall study: Sarcoidosis was characterized as a granulomatous, predominantly pulmonary disease marked by accumulation of CD4+ T cells in bronchoalveolar lavage fluid. The repertoire analyses focused on Löfgren's syndrome patients. Beyond this particular receptor, the publication reports: In alphabeta pairing analysis, TRAV12-1 was found to pair preferentially with TRBV2, and CDR3 homology was shown by the resulting paired TCRs. Compared with control subjects, Lofgren's syndrome patients reportedly showed the greatest expansion in the V gene segments TRAV12-1 and TRBV2. TRAV12-1 and TRBV2 CDR3 motifs were reported to be shared among multiple Löfgren's syndrome patients, suggesting public CD4+ TCR repertoires. Recognition of a sarcoidosis-associated antigen was merely suggested, with the antigen itself still putative and unidentified.

According to the germline V gene, CDR1 reads MGHRA and CDR2 reads YSYEKL. Trimming removed 3 bases from V and 6 bases from J; the gene matches leave 4 bases unexplained. The CDR3 runs 14 amino acids, cysteine and phenylalanine included. The retained sequence is limited to the CDR3, 42 bases, with the frame set at the first base. This chain joins TRBV4-1 to TRBJ2-1, and TRBD1 aligns with 8 junction nucleotides. The receptor was isolated from a human donor with sarcoidosis (Löfgren's syndrome or another form), or a control subject (not recorded which). Sequencing was carried out using CD4+ T cells from bronchoalveolar lavage. In nucleotides, the sequence is TGCGCCAGCAGCCAGGGAGGACAGGGCAATGAGCAGTTCTTC. This yields the protein CASSQGGQGNEQFF.